The 14 T cell receptor beta chains below come from one sample, sequenced in a study of beta chain features in type 1 diabetes. Expressed TCRB transcripts were sequenced, since all the RNA that had been isolated was reverse transcribed. The table came from immunoSEQ multiplex PCR; TCRdb's copy has only in-frame clones and leaves some out. The sample lists about 140,000 clones; 6.9% were seen once. Sample: central memory CD4+ T cells from blood. These receptors all stem from a young woman in good health.

This clone has a handful of counts. The chain is built from TRBV6-5 and TRBJ2-3; 8 bases fit TRBD2. CDR1 is MNHEY and CDR2 is SVGAGI in the germline V gene. The CDR3 runs to 16 residues. The V segment lost 4 bases and the J segment 0 bases; nucleotides outside the gene matches: 6. This chain's CDR3 is CASSWITGGSTDTQYF. The CDR3 bases are TGTGCCAGCAGTTGGATAACGGGAGGGAGCACAGATACGCAGTATTTT.

The chain uses TRBV2 and TRBJ2-1; D possibly corresponds to TRBD2 (5 bases). The germline CDR1 and CDR2 sequences are SNHLY and FYNNEI. The CDR3 is 17 amino acids. V dropped 3 bases and J dropped 8 bases, with 23 bases sitting between them. CDR3 region: CASSDLSPLEGGYEQFF. Here the CDR3 DNA reads TGTGCCAGCAGTGATTTATCCCCCCTAGAGGGTGGCTATGAGCAGTTCTTC.

There are a few counts of this clone. The gene calls are TRBV18 and TRBJ2-3; TRBD1 is a possible D gene (6 bases). This CDR3 contains 13 residues. Per germline, CDR1 KGHSH and CDR2 LQKENI. V lost 7 bases and J 1 base, leaving 9 bases between the germline ends. In DNA, the CDR3 is TGTGCCAGCTACAAGGGGGGCACAGATACGCAGTATTTT. It codes for CASYKGGTDTQYF.

In regard to this clone: It is unclear where the CDR3 begins or ends on the DNA, so no DNA is shown, and the CDR3 is as TCRdb lists it. The chain has TRBV28 and TRBJ2-7; TRBD1 reflects the table's D call only, with no check against the DNA. Germline lookup yields CDR1 MDHEN and CDR2 SYDVKM. Inclusive of both ends, the CDR3 amounts to 15 amino acids. This CDR3 is CASSLFGQGASQKYF.

This clone has at least ten counts. The J gene is TRBJ2-7, the V gene TRBV11-2, with a weak D call TRBD1 (6 bases). Germline lookup yields CDR1 SGHAT and CDR2 FQNNGV. V was shortened by 6 bases and J by 0 bases, with 12 bases between the two germline ends. There are 14 residues in the CDR3. CDR3 residues: CASRQGFSSYEQYF. CDR3 DNA: TGTGCCAGCAGACAGGGATTTAGCTCCTACGAGCAGTACTTC. Full variable domain (rest looked up from reference TRBV11-2 and TRBJ2-7): EAGVAQSPRYKIIEKRQSVAFWCNPISGHATLYWYQQILGQGPKLLIQFQNNGVVDDSQLPKDRFSAERLKGVDSTLKIQPAKLEDSAVYLCASRQGFSSYEQYFGPGTRLTVT.

This clone was found a few times. The CDR3 DNA sequence: TGTGCCAGCAGTGAAGCAGGGGGGGATCTGAACACTGAAGCTTTCTTT. Amino acid sequence: CASSEAGGDLNTEAFF. The chain is built from TRBV2 and TRBJ1-1, with D possibly matching TRBD1 (6 bases). Trimming took off 0 bases at V and 0 bases at J, with 11 bases between the two ends. The CDR3 contains 16 residues. Germline CDR1 reads SNHLY; CDR2 reads FYNNEI.

This clone was recorded at least ten times. The chain combines TRBV4-3 with TRBJ2-7; possibly TRBD2 for D (5 bases). The CDR3 is 14 residues long. V dropped 0 bases and J dropped 6 bases, with 12 bases sitting between them. Germline CDR1 and CDR2: LGHNA and YSLEER. CDR3 loop: CASSQDLVTSEQYF. DNA of the CDR3: TGCGCCAGCAGCCAAGATTTAGTTACTAGCGAGCAGTACTTC.

This clone was counted only a few times. The chain uses TRBV30 and TRBJ2-3; D might be TRBD2 (5 bases). The V end was cut by 4 bases, the J end by 6 bases, with 8 bases between. CDR1 GTSNPN and CDR2 SVGIG come from the germline V gene (reference sequence). The CDR3 covers 11 residues. CDR3 amino acids: CAWTWRDTQYF. The DNA of the CDR3 is TGTGCCTGGACCTGGAGGGATACGCAGTATTTT.

This clone was counted only a few times. CDR3 in amino acids: CASSPGLAGGEQYF. Here the CDR3 DNA reads TGTGCCAGTAGTCCGGGACTAGCGGGAGGTGAGCAGTACTTC. The V and J genes are TRBV19 and TRBJ2-7; TRBD2 aligns across 15 bases. CDR1 and CDR2 from the germline V gene are LNHDA and SQIVND (reference sequence). Trimming removed 5 bases from V and 7 bases from J; junction bases left unmatched: 3. This CDR3 has 14 amino acids.

This clone was counted between two and nine times. The rearrangement joins TRBV20-1 to TRBJ1-2; possible D gene TRBD1, 5 bases. The V end lost 3 bases, the J end lost 8 bases, and 10 bases lay between the germline ends. The CDR3 is 11 residues long. Germline V gene data show CDR1 as DFQATT and CDR2 as SNEGSKA (reference sequence). The CDR3 DNA is TGCAGTGCTAGTGGGGGGTTCGGCTACACCTTC. Protein sequence: CSASGGFGYTF.

Turning to this clone: Other nucleotide sequences in the sample specify the same CDR3. V and J are TRBV5-1 and TRBJ2-7, with D possibly matching TRBD1 (5 bases). This CDR3 has 13 residues. The germline V and J ends were trimmed by 3 bases and 5 bases, with 12 bases remaining between them. CDR1 and CDR2 from the germline V gene are SGHRS and YFSETQ. CDR3 sequence (DNA): TGCGCCAGCAGCTCACAAGGGGCCAACGAGCAGTACTTC. Protein product: CASSSQGANEQYF.

Regarding this clone: Other DNA variants within this sample encode the same CDR3. As DNA, the CDR3 is TGCGCCAGCAGCCCTGGGACACTGCAAGAGACCCAGTACTTC. Its protein product is CASSPGTLQETQYF. This chain joins TRBV5-1 and TRBJ2-5, with a weak D call TRBD1 (6 bases). This CDR3 is built from 14 residues. CDR1 and CDR2 from the germline V gene are SGHRS and YFSETQ. The V gene lost 4 bases and the J gene lost 2 bases, with 12 bases spanning the gap.

The chain recombines TRBV5-4 with TRBJ2-3; 7 bases agree with TRBD2. The CDR3 is made up of 14 amino acids. V lost 4 bases to trimming and J lost 6 bases; unmatched junction nucleotides: 8. Germline V gene lookup returns CDR1 SGHNT and CDR2 YYREEE (reference sequence). In DNA, the CDR3 is TGTGCCAGCAGCCTCGGGAGGAGGGACGATACGCAGTATTTT. This sequence encodes CASSLGRRDDTQYF.

There are a few counts of this clone. This chain connects TRBV6-5 to TRBJ2-7; no clear D gene. Germline CDR1 is MNHEY and CDR2 is SVGAGI. V was pared by 3 bases and J by 2 bases, with 2 bases between. CDR3 size: 11 residues. CDR3 residues: CASSYTYEQYF. The CDR3 nucleotides read TGTGCCAGCAGTTATACCTACGAGCAGTACTTC.